Listed below are T cell receptor beta chains from one sample, sequenced in a study of Graves' ophthalmopathy and Graves' hyperthyroidism. Each CDR3 protein gets one entry after TCRdb re-called the multiplex PCR reads with MiXCR. This table has just over 600,000 distinct CDR3 sequences, roughly 20% appearing once. The sequencing input was peripheral blood. The receptors come from a young woman with stable Graves' hyperthyroidism. Some clones in this sample may be carry-over from other donors' samples. Each CDR3 is given with its conserved first and last residue. A D gene is named only where the DNA matches it firmly. Size tells how often a clone was seen (once, few, many) or the class of an expanded clone, and some rows leave it out.

TRBD1	TRBV6-2/TRBV6-3	many	TRBJ2-7	CASSYLRGTGGRSSYEQYF	TGTGCCAGCAGTTACCTCCGGGGGACAGGGGGAAGGAGCTCCTACGAGCAGTACTTC
TRBD1	TRBV12-3/TRBV12-4	many	TRBJ2-7	CASSLGTVYEQYF	TGTGCCAGCAGTCTTGGGACAGTCTACGAGCAGTACTTC
.	TRBV2	many	TRBJ1-1	CASSDEGGMNTEAFF	TGTGCCAGCAGTGATGAGGGGGGGATGAACACTGAAGCTTTCTTT
.	TRBV11-2	many	TRBJ1-1	CASSLSAITEAFF	TGTGCCAGCAGCTTGAGTGCAATCACTGAAGCTTTCTTT
.	TRBV28	few	TRBJ2-5	CASSLWGIPQETQYF	TGTGCCAGCAGTTTATGGGGGATTCCCCAAGAGACCCAGTACTTC
.	TRBV7-3	.	TRBJ1-2	CASSDISGYGYTF	TGTGCCAGCAGCGACATCAGCGGCTATGGCTACACCTTC
TRBD1	TRBV5-1	few	TRBJ2-2	CASSLQGENTGELFF	TGCGCCAGCAGCTTACAGGGGGAGAACACCGGGGAGCTGTTTTTT
.	TRBV25-1	.	TRBJ1-1	CASTRLAGEAFF	TGTGCCAGCACCAGGCTCGCCGGGGAAGCTTTCTTT
.	TRBV7-8	many	TRBJ1-1	CASSTGQQGAFF	TGTGCCAGCAGCACGGGCCAACAAGGAGCTTTCTTT
.	TRBV6-5	many	TRBJ1-2	CASRGLYGYTF	TGTGCCAGCAGGGGACTCTATGGCTACACCTTC
.	TRBV11-2	.	TRBJ1-5	CASSLDQAGHGPQHF	TGTGCCAGCAGCTTAGATCAGGCCGGTCACGGGCCCCAGCATTTT
.	TRBV27	many	TRBJ2-7	CASRGNKAYEQYF	TGTGCCAGCAGAGGGAACAAAGCCTACGAGCAGTACTTC
TRBD1	TRBV6-2/TRBV6-3	few	TRBJ1-2	CASSSLQGQHYGYTF	TGTGCCAGCAGTTCGCTTCAGGGACAGCACTATGGCTACACCTTC
.	TRBV28	.	TRBJ2-5	CASSPEVQDWETQYF	TGTGCCAGCAGTCCCGAAGTACAGGACTGGGAGACCCAGTACTTC
.	TRBV7-9	.	TRBJ1-1	CASSAGSFEAFF	TGTGCCAGCAGCGCAGGGAGCTTTGAAGCTTTCTTT
.	TRBV30	few	TRBJ1-1	CAWIGHQTEAFF	TGTGCCTGGATCGGACATCAAACTGAAGCTTTCTTT
TRBD1	TRBV29-1	many	TRBJ1-2	CSVAGTGSDYGYTF	TGCAGCGTTGCGGGGACAGGGTCCGACTATGGCTACACCTTC
.	TRBV13	many	TRBJ1-1	CASSPRVGEYVITEAFF	TGTGCCAGCAGCCCTAGGGTGGGGGAGTATGTAATCACTGAAGCTTTCTTT
TRBD1	TRBV6-1	many	TRBJ1-1	CASRDRAPSNTEAFF	TGTGCCAGCAGAGACAGGGCCCCATCTAACACTGAAGCTTTCTTT
.	TRBV15	few	TRBJ1-1	CATSRDRSAPRGGTEAFF	TGTGCCACCAGCAGAGACCGGTCAGCACCCCGGGGCGGCACTGAAGCTTTCTTT
TRBD2	TRBV12-3/TRBV12-4	.	TRBJ2-5	CASSPGTSGRAVETQYF	TGTGCCAGCAGCCCCGGGACTAGCGGGAGGGCCGTGGAGACCCAGTACTTC
TRBD1	TRBV6-1	many	TRBJ1-6	CASSEKGFRDRYSPLHF	TGTGCCAGCAGTGAGAAGGGTTTCCGGGACAGGTATTCACCCCTCCACTTT
TRBD1	TRBV6-2/TRBV6-3	many	TRBJ2-6	CASTGQGAAANVLTF	TGTGCCAGCACCGGACAGGGGGCAGCGGCCAACGTCCTGACTTTC
.	TRBV15	many	TRBJ2-7	CATSRRQSYEQYF	TGTGCCACCAGCAGAAGACAGTCCTACGAGCAGTACTTC
.	TRBV28	.	TRBJ1-2	CASSPGRFYGYTF	TGTGCCAGCAGCCCGGGACGGTTCTATGGCTACACCTTC
.	TRBV27	many	TRBJ2-7	CASSPQQGNPNYEQYF	TGTGCCAGCAGTCCGCAACAGGGTAATCCAAACTACGAGCAGTACTTC
.	TRBV6-5	many	TRBJ1-1	CASSYSFRGRTEAFF	TGTGCCAGCAGTTACTCGTTCCGGGGGAGGACTGAAGCTTTCTTT
TRBD1	TRBV28	few	TRBJ1-2	CASRPDDRASIGYTF	TGTGCCAGCAGACCAGATGACAGGGCCTCCATTGGCTACACCTTC
.	TRBV28	many	TRBJ1-5	CASTSFFGGDQPQHF	TGTGCCAGCACAAGTTTTTTCGGGGGTGATCAGCCCCAGCATTTT
TRBD1	TRBV7-8	many	TRBJ1-2	CASSLSTGGSGYTF	TGTGCCAGCAGCTTATCTACAGGGGGCAGTGGCTACACCTTC
.	TRBV5-1	many	TRBJ1-2	CASSLAHQGNYGYTF	TGCGCCAGCAGCTTGGCCCATCAGGGGAACTATGGCTACACCTTC
.	TRBV6-1	.	TRBJ2-7	CASSKIAESYEQYF	TGTGCCAGCAGTAAAATAGCGGAATCCTACGAGCAGTACTTC
.	TRBV9	many	TRBJ2-7	CASSPVGEGYEQYF	TGTGCCAGCAGCCCGGTAGGGGAAGGCTACGAGCAGTACTTC
TRBD1	TRBV6-5	.	TRBJ2-7	CAVQGREQYF	TGTGCAGTACAGGGGCGCGAGCAGTACTTC
TRBD1	TRBV6-1	.	TRBJ1-1	CASSEDRSGTEAFF	TGTGCCAGCAGTGAGGACAGGTCGGGCACTGAAGCTTTCTTT
.	TRBV10-2	many	TRBJ2-2	CASSGQYTGELFF	TGCGCCAGCAGTGGACAGTACACCGGGGAGCTGTTTTTT
.	TRBV5-1	many	TRBJ2-2	CASSLMGNTGELFF	TGCGCCAGCAGCTTAATGGGGAACACCGGGGAGCTGTTTTTT
.	TRBV7-8	.	TRBJ2-5	CASSVFGQETQYF	TGTGCCAGCAGCGTGTTTGGCCAAGAGACCCAGTACTTC
.	TRBV29-1	.	TRBJ1-2	CSASIQNYGYTF	TGCAGCGCCAGCATACAAAACTATGGCTACACCTTC
TRBD1	TRBV20-1	.	TRBJ2-2	CSARWTGGDTGDLFF	TGCAGTGCTAGGTGGACAGGGGGAGACACCGGGGATCTGTTTTTT
TRBD2	TRBV13	few	TRBJ2-7	CASSSGLAGAKVLEQYF	TGTGCCAGCAGCTCGGGACTAGCGGGGGCCAAAGTTTTGGAGCAGTACTTC
TRBD2	TRBV30	.	TRBJ2-1	CAWQRELAGTTQFF	TGTGCCTGGCAACGGGAGCTAGCGGGGACTACCCAGTTCTTC
.	TRBV15	many	TRBJ1-1	CATSEFSTEAFF	TGTGCCACCAGCGAATTTTCCACTGAAGCTTTCTTT